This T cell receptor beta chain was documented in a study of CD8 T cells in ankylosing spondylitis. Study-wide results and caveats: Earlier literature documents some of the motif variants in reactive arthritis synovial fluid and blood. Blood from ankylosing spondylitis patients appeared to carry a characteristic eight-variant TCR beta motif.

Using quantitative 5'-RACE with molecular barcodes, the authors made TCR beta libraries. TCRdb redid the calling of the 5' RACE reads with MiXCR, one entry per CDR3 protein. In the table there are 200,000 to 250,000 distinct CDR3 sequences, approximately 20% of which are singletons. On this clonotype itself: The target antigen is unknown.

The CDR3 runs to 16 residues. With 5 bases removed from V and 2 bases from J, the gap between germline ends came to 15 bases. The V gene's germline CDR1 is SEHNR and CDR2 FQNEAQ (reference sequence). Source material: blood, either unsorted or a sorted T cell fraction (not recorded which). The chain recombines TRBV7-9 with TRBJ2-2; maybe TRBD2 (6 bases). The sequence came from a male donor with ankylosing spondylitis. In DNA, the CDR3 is TGTGCCAGCAGCCACCCGGGGAGGCGCAACACCGGGGAGCTGTTTTTT. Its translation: CASSHPGRRNTGELFF.